The 13 T cell receptor beta chains given below trace back to one sample, sequenced in a study of T cell repertoires in cytomegalovirus infection. MiXCR was run by TCRdb on the reads, yielding one entry per CDR3 protein. The table records some 600,000 distinct CDR3 sequences, 20% to 25% of them present only once. The sequenced sample was CD8+ T cells from PBMCs. The receptors here all came from a human donor in good health (CMV status not recorded). Some clones in this sample may be carry-over from other donors' samples.

This clonotype has a handful of counts. The rearrangement links TRBV28 to TRBJ2-2; 7 bases are a match to TRBD1. This CDR3 region has 14 residues. V was pared by 5 bases and J by 1 base, with 1 base of the junction left unmatched. CDR1 is MDHEN, CDR2 SYDVKM, per germline. CDR3 DNA: TGTGCCAGCAGTGGACAGGAGAACACCGGGGAGCTGTTTTTT. Protein product: CASSGQENTGELFF.

This chain joins TRBV15 and TRBJ2-7, with a weak D call TRBD1 (6 bases). Germline V gene lookup returns CDR1 LNHNV and CDR2 YYDKDF (reference sequence). The CDR3 has 17 amino acids. The CDR3 protein is CVTSRDRQQGRAYEQYV. The CDR3 bases are TGTGTCACCAGCAGAGATCGGCAACAGGGTAGAGCCTACGAGCAGTACGTC.

This clonotype was found many times. The CDR3 loop is CASSFLDRVQETQYF. In nucleotides, the CDR3 is TGTGCCAGCAGCTTTTTGGACAGGGTCCAAGAGACCCAGTACTTC. The chain links TRBV7-6 to TRBJ2-5, with 8 bases matching TRBD1. The CDR3 runs 15 residues. Looked up from germline, CDR1 is SGHVS and CDR2 is FNYEAQ. J lost 1 base, V lost 3 bases, and 4 bases had no gene match.

The rearrangement uses TRBV2 and TRBJ2-1; D might be TRBD1 (6 bases). The V and J ends lost 6 bases and 8 bases respectively, with 11 bases between them. Germline V gene sequence: CDR1 SNHLY, CDR2 FYNNEI. CDR3 length equals 12 residues. The CDR3 is CASRGGVHEQFF. The DNA of the CDR3 is TGTGCCAGCAGAGGGGGAGTGCATGAGCAGTTCTTC.

In this sample, this clonotype turned up many times. The chain employs TRBV7-6 and TRBJ2-1; 11 bases align to TRBD1. The V segment lost 5 bases and the J segment 3 bases; nucleotides outside the gene matches: 6. CDR3 length equals 16 residues. The germline V gene has CDR1 SGHVS and CDR2 FNYEAQ. CDR3 in DNA: TGTGCCAGCAGCATCACCGGGACAGGGGGCTACAATGAGCAGTTCTTC. Its protein is CASSITGTGGYNEQFF.

This sequence joins TRBV12-3 or TRBV12-4 and TRBJ2-7; D is perhaps TRBD1 or TRBD2 (5 bases each). The CDR3 consists of 13 residues. V lost 7 bases and J lost 3, with 13 bases in between. As DNA, the CDR3 is TGTGCCAGCACTCCGGGACCTTTCTACGAGCAGTACTTC. It codes for CASTPGPFYEQYF.

In its sample, this clonotype was seen a few times. This chain links TRBV28 with TRBJ1-1, with TRBD1 as a possible D gene (5 bases). CDR3 length: 15 amino acids. The V end lost 3 bases, the J end lost 2 bases, and 13 bases lay between the germline ends. The germline V gene has CDR1 MDHEN and CDR2 SYDVKM. CDR3 nucleotides: TGTGCCAGCAGTTTCCAGGGTGGGGTAAACACTGAAGCTTTCTTT. Translated, it gives CASSFQGGVNTEAFF.

This clonotype came up a few times. The chain has TRBV14 and TRBJ2-7, with 7 bases fitting TRBD1. The CDR3 is 14 residues long. Germline V gene sequence: CDR1 SGHDN, CDR2 FVKESK. Trimming cost V 1 base and J 7 bases; bases outside gene matches: 7. As DNA, the CDR3 is TGTGCCAGCAGCCAAGTTGCAGGGGGAAGTGAGCAGTACGTC. Its protein is CASSQVAGGSEQYV.

The chain combines TRBV14 with TRBJ1-3, with D possibly being TRBD1 (5 bases). The CDR3 length is 15 residues. CDR1 is SGHDN, CDR2 FVKESK, per germline. V dropped 6 bases and J dropped 0 bases, with 12 bases sitting between them. In DNA form, the CDR3 reads TGTGCCAGCAGTCTGGACACCTCCTCTGGAAACACCATATATTTT. Amino acids: CASSLDTSSGNTIYF.

This clonotype showed up just a few times. This rearrangement joins TRBV11-1 to TRBJ2-1, with 8 bases that match TRBD1. This CDR3 comprises 17 residues. Losses at the gene ends were 5 bases for V and 0 bases for J; bases not matched to a gene: 9. The germline gives CDR1 SGHAT, CDR2 FQDESV (reference sequence). CDR3 protein: CASSHDRGEDSYNEQFF. CDR3 in DNA: TGTGCCAGCAGCCATGACAGGGGAGAGGACTCCTACAATGAGCAGTTCTTC.

The table lists this clonotype with many counts. The chain uses TRBV28 and TRBJ2-7, with D tentatively TRBD2 (5 bases). Germline values: CDR1 MDHEN, CDR2 SYDVKM. V was cut by 3 bases and J by 10 bases, with 25 bases left in between. The CDR3 has 16 amino acids. The DNA for the CDR3 is TGTGCCAGCAGTTTCCCCATTTTCGGGTCTCTGGGAGCCCAGTACGTC. It yields the protein CASSFPIFGSLGAQYV.

In this sample, this clonotype turned up a few times. The chain combines TRBV20-1 with TRBJ1-3; no firm D call. Trimming cost V 6 bases and J 4 bases, with 13 bases left between them. This CDR3 comprises 13 residues. Germline assignment: CDR1 DFQATT and CDR2 SNEGSKA (reference sequence). The CDR3 region is CSALTTSGNTIYF. The CDR3 region has the DNA TGCAGTGCGTTAACCACCTCGGGAAACACCATATATTTT.

This clonotype has a handful of counts. The chain links TRBV14 to TRBJ2-7; perhaps TRBD2 as D (6 bases). V was cut by 2 bases and J by 2 bases, with 13 bases left in between. CDR3 length: 15 amino acids. The germline gives CDR1 SGHDN, CDR2 FVKESK. The CDR3 DNA follows: TGTGCCAGCAGCCAAAGTGGAGGGATCCCCTACGAGCAGTACTTC. Residues: CASSQSGGIPYEQYF.